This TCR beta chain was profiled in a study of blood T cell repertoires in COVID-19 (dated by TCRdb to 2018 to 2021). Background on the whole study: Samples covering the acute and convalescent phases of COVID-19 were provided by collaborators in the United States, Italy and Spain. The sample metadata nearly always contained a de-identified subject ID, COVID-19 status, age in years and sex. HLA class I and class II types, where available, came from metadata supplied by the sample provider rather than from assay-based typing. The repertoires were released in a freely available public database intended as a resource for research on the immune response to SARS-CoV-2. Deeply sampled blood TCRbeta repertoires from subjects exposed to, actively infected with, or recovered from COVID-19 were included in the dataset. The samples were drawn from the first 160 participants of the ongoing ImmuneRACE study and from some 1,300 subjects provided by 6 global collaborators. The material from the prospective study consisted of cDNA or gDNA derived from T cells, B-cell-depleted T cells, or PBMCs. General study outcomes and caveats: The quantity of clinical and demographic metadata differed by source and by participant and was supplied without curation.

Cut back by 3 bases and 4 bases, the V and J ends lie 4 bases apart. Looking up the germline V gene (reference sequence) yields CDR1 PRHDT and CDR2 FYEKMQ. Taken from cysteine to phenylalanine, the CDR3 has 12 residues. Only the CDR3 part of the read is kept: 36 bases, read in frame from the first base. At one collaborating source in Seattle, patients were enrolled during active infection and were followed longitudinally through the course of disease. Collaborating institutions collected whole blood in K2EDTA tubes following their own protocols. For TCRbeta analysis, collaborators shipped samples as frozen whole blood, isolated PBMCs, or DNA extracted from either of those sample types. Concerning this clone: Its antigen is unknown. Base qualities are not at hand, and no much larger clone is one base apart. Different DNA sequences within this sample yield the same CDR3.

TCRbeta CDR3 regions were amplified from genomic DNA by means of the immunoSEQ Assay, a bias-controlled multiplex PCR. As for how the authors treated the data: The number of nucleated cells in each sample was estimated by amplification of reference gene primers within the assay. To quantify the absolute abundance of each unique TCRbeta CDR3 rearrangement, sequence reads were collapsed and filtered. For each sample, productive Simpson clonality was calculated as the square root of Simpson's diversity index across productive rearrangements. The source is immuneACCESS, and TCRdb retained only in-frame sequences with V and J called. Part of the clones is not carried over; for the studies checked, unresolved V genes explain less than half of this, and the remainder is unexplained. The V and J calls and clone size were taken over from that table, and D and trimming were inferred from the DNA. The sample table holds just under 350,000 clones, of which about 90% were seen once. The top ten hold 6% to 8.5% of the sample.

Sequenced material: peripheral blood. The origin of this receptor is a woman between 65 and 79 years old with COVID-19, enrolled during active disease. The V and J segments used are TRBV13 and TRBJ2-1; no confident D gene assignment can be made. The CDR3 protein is CASSLSYNEQFF. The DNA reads TGTGCCAGCAGCTTGAGTTACAATGAGCAGTTCTTC.